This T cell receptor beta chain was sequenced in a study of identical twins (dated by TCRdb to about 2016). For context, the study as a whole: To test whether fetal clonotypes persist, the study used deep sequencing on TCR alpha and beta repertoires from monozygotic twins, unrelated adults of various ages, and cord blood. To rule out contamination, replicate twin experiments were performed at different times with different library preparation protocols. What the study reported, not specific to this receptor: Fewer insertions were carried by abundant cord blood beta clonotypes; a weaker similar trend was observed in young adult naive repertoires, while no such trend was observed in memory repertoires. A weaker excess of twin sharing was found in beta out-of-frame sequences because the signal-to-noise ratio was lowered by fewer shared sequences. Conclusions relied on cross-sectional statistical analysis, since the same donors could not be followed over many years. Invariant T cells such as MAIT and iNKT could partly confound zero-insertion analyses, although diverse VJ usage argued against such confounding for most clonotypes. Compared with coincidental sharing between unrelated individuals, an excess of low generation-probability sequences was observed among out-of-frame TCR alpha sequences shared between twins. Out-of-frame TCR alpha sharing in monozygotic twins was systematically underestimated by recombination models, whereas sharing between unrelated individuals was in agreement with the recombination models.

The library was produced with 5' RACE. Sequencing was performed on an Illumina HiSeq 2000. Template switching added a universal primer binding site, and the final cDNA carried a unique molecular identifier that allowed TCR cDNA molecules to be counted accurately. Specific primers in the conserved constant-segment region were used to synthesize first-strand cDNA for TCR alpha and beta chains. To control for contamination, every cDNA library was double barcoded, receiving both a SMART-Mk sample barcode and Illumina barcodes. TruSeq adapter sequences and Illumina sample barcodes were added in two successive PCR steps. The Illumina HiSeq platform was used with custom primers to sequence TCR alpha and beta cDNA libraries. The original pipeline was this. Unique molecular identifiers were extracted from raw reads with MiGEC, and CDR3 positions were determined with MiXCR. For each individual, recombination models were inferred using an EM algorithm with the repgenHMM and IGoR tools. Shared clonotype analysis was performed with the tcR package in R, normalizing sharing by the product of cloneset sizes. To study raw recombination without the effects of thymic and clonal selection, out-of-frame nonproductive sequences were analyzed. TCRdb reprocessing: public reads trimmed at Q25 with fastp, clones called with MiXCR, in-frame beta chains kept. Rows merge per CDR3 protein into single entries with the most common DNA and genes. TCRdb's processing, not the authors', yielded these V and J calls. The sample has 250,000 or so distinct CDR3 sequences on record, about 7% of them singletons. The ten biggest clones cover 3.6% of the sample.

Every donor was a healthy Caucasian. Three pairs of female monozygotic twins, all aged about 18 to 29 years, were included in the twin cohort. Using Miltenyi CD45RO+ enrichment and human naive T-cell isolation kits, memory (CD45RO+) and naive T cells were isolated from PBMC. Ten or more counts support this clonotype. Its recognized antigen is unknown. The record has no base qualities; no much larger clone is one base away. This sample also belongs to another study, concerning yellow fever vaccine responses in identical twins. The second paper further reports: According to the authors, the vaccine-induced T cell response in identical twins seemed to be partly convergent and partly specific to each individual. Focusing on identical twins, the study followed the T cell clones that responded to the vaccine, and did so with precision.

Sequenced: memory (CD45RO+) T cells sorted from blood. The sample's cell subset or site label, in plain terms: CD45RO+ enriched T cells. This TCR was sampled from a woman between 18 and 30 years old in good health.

The sequenced DNA: TGCGCCAGCAGCTTGGGGTCTAGCGGGATAATTGAGCAGTTCTTC. This is translated as CASSLGSSGIIEQFF. The rearranged chain carries TRBV5-1 and TRBJ2-1, with 9 central nucleotides matching TRBD2. The CDR3 spans 15 residues, from the cysteine through the phenylalanine. The only DNA kept is the CDR3, 45 bases in frame from the first base. After removal of 0 bases from V and 9 bases from J, the junction retains 7 bases not matched to a gene. The germline V gene sets CDR1 to SGHRS and CDR2 to YFSETQ.